The clone carrying this T cell receptor beta chain was recorded many times. The antigen remains undetermined. The sample's time point: newly diagnosed GD, antithyroid drugs for less than 3 months. Extracted PBMC RNA gave rise to the TCR library. In Xi'an, China, an endocrinology department was the source of patients. The data were taken from a study of regulatory T cells in long-lasting Graves disease. CDR1 and CDR2 (germline): DFQATT, SNEGSKA (reference sequence). V was cut by 0 bases and J by 0 bases, with 11 bases left in between. The CDR3 is 15 residues long. Arm-PCR of CDR3 regions and iRepertoire HTBI primers were the basis on which TCR beta libraries were built. TCRdb ran MiXCR on the multiplex PCR reads and lists one entry per CDR3 protein. The sample comprises hundreds of thousands of distinct CDR3 sequences, 16% of which are singletons, and around 11% rests with the top ten. Findings and limits, study-wide: TRBV28, TRBJ1-2 and TRBJ2-5 were segments that persistent disease favored.

This sample also appeared in a second study, on T cells in Graves' hyperthyroidism and ophthalmopathy. That paper adds: Used for diagnoses were clinical symptoms, serum thyroxine and TRAb, thyroid ultrasound and orbital computed tomography. The HTBI primer set drove a first-round RT-PCR of the TCR CDR3.

The genes are TRBV20-1 and TRBJ1-1; a weak D match, TRBD1 (5 bases). The receptor's source is a woman aged 25 to 39 with Graves disease. The sequencing used peripheral blood mononuclear cells (PBMCs), collected at new diagnosis, from a patient treated with antithyroid drugs. CDR3 sequence (DNA): TGCAGTGCTAGAGAATCCAGGGCCATGAACACTGAAGCTTTCTTT. Translated: CSARESRAMNTEAFF.